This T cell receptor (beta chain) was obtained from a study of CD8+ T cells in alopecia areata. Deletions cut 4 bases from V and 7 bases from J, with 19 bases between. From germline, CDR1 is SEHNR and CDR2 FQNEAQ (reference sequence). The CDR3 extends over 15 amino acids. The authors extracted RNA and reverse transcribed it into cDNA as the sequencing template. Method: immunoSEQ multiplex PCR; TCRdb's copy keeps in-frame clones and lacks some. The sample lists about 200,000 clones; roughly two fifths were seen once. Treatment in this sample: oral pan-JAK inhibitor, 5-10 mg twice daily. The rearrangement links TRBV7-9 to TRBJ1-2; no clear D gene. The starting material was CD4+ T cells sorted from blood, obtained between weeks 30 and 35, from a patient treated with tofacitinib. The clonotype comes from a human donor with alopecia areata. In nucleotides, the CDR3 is TGTGCCAGCAGCTCACCAAATTACCCCATTTCTGGCTACACCTTC. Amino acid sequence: CASSSPNYPISGYTF.